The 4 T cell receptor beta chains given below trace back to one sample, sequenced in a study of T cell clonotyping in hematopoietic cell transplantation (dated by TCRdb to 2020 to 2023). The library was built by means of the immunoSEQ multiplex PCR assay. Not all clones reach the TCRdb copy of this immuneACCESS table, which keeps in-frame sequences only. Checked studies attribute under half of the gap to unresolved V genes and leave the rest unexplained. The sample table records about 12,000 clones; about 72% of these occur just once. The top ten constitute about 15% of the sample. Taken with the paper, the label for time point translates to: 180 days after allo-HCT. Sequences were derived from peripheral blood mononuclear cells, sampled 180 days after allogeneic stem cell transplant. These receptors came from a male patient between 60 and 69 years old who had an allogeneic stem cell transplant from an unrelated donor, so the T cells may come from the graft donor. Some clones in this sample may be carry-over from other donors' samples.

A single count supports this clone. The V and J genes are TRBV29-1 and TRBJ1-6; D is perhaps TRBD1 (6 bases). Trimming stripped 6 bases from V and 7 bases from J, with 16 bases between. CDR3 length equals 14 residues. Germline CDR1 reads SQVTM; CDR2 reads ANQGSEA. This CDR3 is CSVAGATINSPLHF. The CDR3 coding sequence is TGCAGCGTAGCGGGGGCCACAATCAATTCACCCCTCCACTTT.

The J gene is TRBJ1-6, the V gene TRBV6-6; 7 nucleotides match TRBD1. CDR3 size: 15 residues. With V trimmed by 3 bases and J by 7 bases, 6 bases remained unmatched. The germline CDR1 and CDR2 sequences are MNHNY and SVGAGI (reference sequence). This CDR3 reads CASSYEGALNSPLHF. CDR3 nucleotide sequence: TGTGCCAGCAGTTATGAGGGGGCATTAAATTCACCCCTCCACTTT.

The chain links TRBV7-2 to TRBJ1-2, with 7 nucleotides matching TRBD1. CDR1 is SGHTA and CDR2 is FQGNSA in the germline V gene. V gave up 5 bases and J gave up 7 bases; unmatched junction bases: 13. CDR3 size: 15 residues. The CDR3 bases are TGTGCCAGCAGCCCCCTATCCCGACAGGGAAGTGGCTACACCTTC. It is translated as CASSPLSRQGSGYTF.

CDR3 sequence reads: CASSPVWLCPQETQYF. CDR3 coding DNA: TGTGCCAGCAGTCCAGTATGGCTCTGCCCCCAAGAGACCCAGTACTTC. This sequence joins TRBV25-1 and TRBJ2-5; no reliable D call. This CDR3 spans 16 amino acids. V lost 5 bases, J lost 1 base, and 17 bases lay in between. CDR1 and CDR2 (germline): MGHDK, SYGVNS.